This T cell receptor beta chain emerged from a study of blood T cell repertoires in COVID-19. Study at large: The study drew acute and convalescent COVID-19 samples from the United States, Italy and Spain. T cells, B-cell-depleted T cells, or PBMCs supplied cDNA or gDNA.

V trimming: 4 bases; J trimming: 5 bases; junction bases outside the gene matches: 11. CDR3 size: 16 residues. Germline lookup yields CDR1 SGHRS and CDR2 YFSETQ. Methods used by the authors: Amplified reference gene primers provided the basis for estimating nucleated cell counts. The data were produced by immunoSEQ multiplex PCR, yet TCRdb's version contains in-frame clones alone and is incomplete. The V and J calls and clone size are taken from that table; D and trimming were inferred from the DNA. The table has about 270,000 clones, less than 90% seen once. This clonotype was sampled from a man aged 55 to 70 who had recovered from COVID-19. Specimen: peripheral blood. V is TRBV5-1 and J is TRBJ2-7; 11 positions agree with TRBD2. CDR3 in amino acids: CASSRSGGAEVDEQYF. CDR3 coding DNA: TGCGCCAGCAGCCGTAGCGGGGGGGCCGAAGTCGACGAGCAGTACTTC.